This T cell receptor beta chain stems from a study of blood T cell repertoires in COVID-19. Methods used by the authors: Nucleated cell number was recorded as an estimate derived from reference gene primer amplification. Generated by immunoSEQ multiplex PCR, the TCRdb table keeps only in-frame clones and is missing some. That table supplies the V and J calls and clone size; D and trimming were determined from the DNA. Among approximately 110,000 clones listed, less than 85% were seen once. The V gene's germline CDR1 is SGHDT and CDR2 YYEEEE. The CDR3 length is 15 residues. V was cut by 1 base and J by 5 bases, with 14 bases left in between.

The sequence came from a human donor with acute or convalescent COVID-19. The donor label of this sample is uncertain. Sequenced material: peripheral blood. The chain joins TRBV5-6 to TRBJ2-3; tentatively, D is TRBD1 (5 bases). The CDR3 is CASSLLTVWGDTQYF. The CDR3 DNA reads TGTGCCAGCAGCTTGTTGACAGTCTGGGGAGATACGCAGTATTTT.